This T cell receptor beta chain came from a study of identical twins. cDNA molecules carried unique molecular identifiers, and template switching added a universal primer site. TCRdb fed the 5' RACE reads into MiXCR, producing one record per CDR3 protein. Found here are about 150,000 distinct CDR3 sequences, roughly 3.2% of them singletons; the top ten hold 8.1%. The donors were all healthy and Caucasian. This CDR3 region has 15 residues. V trimming: 3 bases; J trimming: 2 bases; junction bases outside the gene matches: 5. The germline V gene encodes CDR1 ENHRY and CDR2 SYGVKD. This clonotype has a count of ten or more. No antigen is known for it. The study, taken as a whole, reports: Models underpredicted monozygotic twin sharing of out-of-frame TCR alpha. Fewer insertions marked abundant cord blood beta clonotypes; young adult naive trended weakly, memory not at all.

The TCR comes from a man between 18 and 35 years old in good health. The chain employs TRBV10-3 and TRBJ2-3; 7 bases are shared with TRBD2. The sample taken for sequencing was memory T cells sorted from blood. CDR3 in DNA: TGTGCCATCAGTGATCGAGCGGGATTCACAGATACGCAGTATTTT. This translates into CAISDRAGFTDTQYF.